A selection of T cell receptor beta chains follows, all from one sample in a study of cytomegalovirus exposure and HLA in healthy donors. The method was immunoSEQ multiplex PCR; TCRdb's version includes in-frame clones alone and lacks a portion of them. The table records about 200,000 clones, roughly 83% of them present only once. Input material: PBMCs. These receptors were collected from a boy aged 2 to 10 in good health and CMV-seronegative. Both conserved end residues are part of each CDR3. D genes are given only for firm matches. Rows may omit the clone size; those that give it use once, few, many or a size class.

d_gene: TRBD2; j_gene: TRBJ2-7; v_gene: TRBV7-9; abundance: .; CDR3aa: CASSLSRGGHYYEQYF; CDR3nt: TGTGCCAGCAGCTTATCTCGGGGGGGCCATTACTACGAGCAGTACTTC
d_gene: .; j_gene: TRBJ1-2; v_gene: TRBV6-5; abundance: .; CDR3aa: CASSYDETGNYGYTF; CDR3nt: TGTGCCAGCAGTTACGACGAGACAGGAAACTATGGCTACACCTTC
d_gene: TRBD1; j_gene: TRBJ2-7; v_gene: TRBV2; abundance: few; CDR3aa: CASRKGTGVYEQYF; CDR3nt: TGTGCCAGCAGGAAGGGGACAGGGGTCTACGAGCAGTACTTC
d_gene: .; j_gene: TRBJ1-5; v_gene: TRBV2; abundance: once; CDR3aa: CATKDQGGQPQHF; CDR3nt: TGTGCCACCAAGGACCAGGGAGGTCAGCCCCAGCATTTT
d_gene: .; j_gene: TRBJ2-7; v_gene: TRBV27; abundance: once; CDR3aa: CASSPGWSYEQYF; CDR3nt: TGTGCCAGCAGTCCGGGGTGGTCCTACGAGCAGTACTTC
d_gene: .; j_gene: TRBJ2-7; v_gene: TRBV13; abundance: .; CDR3aa: CASSHLRDYEQYF; CDR3nt: TGTGCCAGCAGCCACCTGAGGGACTACGAGCAGTACTTC
d_gene: .; j_gene: TRBJ1-2; v_gene: TRBV6-5; abundance: .; CDR3aa: CASSYSAGAEGYTF; CDR3nt: TGTGCCAGCAGTTACTCGGCAGGGGCGGAGGGCTACACCTTC
d_gene: .; j_gene: TRBJ1-2; v_gene: TRBV5-1; abundance: .; CDR3aa: CASSLVGQTWGYTF; CDR3nt: TGCGCCAGCAGCTTGGTTGGACAGACATGGGGCTACACCTTC
d_gene: .; j_gene: TRBJ2-5; v_gene: TRBV13; abundance: .; CDR3aa: CASSLGRDIETQYF; CDR3nt: TGTGCCAGCAGCTTAGGACGGGACATAGAGACCCAGTACTTC
d_gene: .; j_gene: TRBJ2-7; v_gene: TRBV14; abundance: .; CDR3aa: CASSPLGTSTYEQYF; CDR3nt: TGTGCCAGCAGCCCCCTCGGGACTTCAACCTACGAGCAGTACTTC
d_gene: TRBD2; j_gene: TRBJ2-2; v_gene: TRBV7-2; abundance: .; CDR3aa: CASSLVSSGAGELFF; CDR3nt: TGTGCCAGCAGCTTAGTTTCTAGCGGGGCCGGGGAGCTGTTTTTT
d_gene: TRBD1; j_gene: TRBJ1-4; v_gene: TRBV27; abundance: .; CDR3aa: CASSLGRRQGGEKLFF; CDR3nt: TGTGCCAGCAGTTTAGGGAGACGGCAGGGGGGTGAAAAACTGTTTTTT
d_gene: TRBD1; j_gene: TRBJ1-2; v_gene: TRBV29-1; abundance: .; CDR3aa: CSVEPGQGARGYTF; CDR3nt: TGCAGCGTTGAGCCGGGACAGGGGGCGAGAGGCTACACCTTC
d_gene: TRBD2; j_gene: TRBJ2-1; v_gene: TRBV19; abundance: .; CDR3aa: CASGLAGGLEQFF; CDR3nt: TGTGCCAGCGGACTAGCGGGAGGACTTGAGCAGTTCTTC
d_gene: TRBD1; j_gene: TRBJ2-7; v_gene: TRBV5-5; abundance: .; CDR3aa: CASSFTGGGEQYF; CDR3nt: TGTGCCAGCAGCTTCACAGGGGGTGGGGAGCAGTACTTC
d_gene: .; j_gene: TRBJ2-6; v_gene: TRBV27; abundance: .; CDR3aa: CASSLGRGPRVLTF; CDR3nt: TGTGCCAGCAGTTTAGGCCGGGGTCCAAGGGTCCTGACTTTC
d_gene: TRBD1; j_gene: TRBJ2-7; v_gene: TRBV19; abundance: .; CDR3aa: CASSVRRGHHEQYF; CDR3nt: TGTGCCAGTAGCGTCCGAAGGGGGCATCACGAGCAGTACTTC
d_gene: TRBD1; j_gene: TRBJ1-2; v_gene: TRBV5-8; abundance: .; CDR3aa: CASGLTGGHGYTF; CDR3nt: TGTGCCAGCGGTTTGACAGGGGGACATGGCTACACCTTC
d_gene: TRBD2; j_gene: TRBJ2-7; v_gene: TRBV6-1; abundance: .; CDR3aa: CASSDPGLAGGPYEQYF; CDR3nt: TGTGCCAGCAGTGACCCTGGACTAGCGGGAGGGCCCTACGAGCAGTACTTC
d_gene: .; j_gene: TRBJ2-7; v_gene: TRBV6-1; abundance: .; CDR3aa: CASSDAVSYEQYF; CDR3nt: TGTGCCAGCAGTGATGCGGTTTCTTACGAGCAGTACTTC
d_gene: TRBD1; j_gene: TRBJ2-2; v_gene: TRBV7-8; abundance: .; CDR3aa: CASRQDRGTGELFF; CDR3nt: TGTGCCAGCAGACAGGACAGGGGCACCGGGGAGCTGTTTTTT
d_gene: .; j_gene: TRBJ2-6; v_gene: TRBV6-1; abundance: .; CDR3aa: CASSPRGSGANVLTF; CDR3nt: TGTGCCAGCAGCCCGAGGGGGTCTGGGGCCAACGTCCTGACTTTC
d_gene: TRBD2; j_gene: TRBJ2-1; v_gene: TRBV9; abundance: .; CDR3aa: CASSKRLAGYNEQFF; CDR3nt: TGTGCCAGCAGCAAAAGACTAGCAGGCTACAATGAGCAGTTCTTC
d_gene: TRBD2; j_gene: TRBJ2-1; v_gene: TRBV5-8; abundance: .; CDR3aa: CASSYTSGSYNEQFF; CDR3nt: TGTGCCAGCAGCTATACTAGCGGGAGTTACAATGAGCAGTTCTTC
d_gene: TRBD1; j_gene: TRBJ2-7; v_gene: TRBV4-1; abundance: .; CDR3aa: CASSPPGQGTYEQYF; CDR3nt: TGCGCCAGCAGCCCTCCGGGACAGGGGACTTACGAGCAGTACTTC
d_gene: .; j_gene: TRBJ1-2; v_gene: TRBV9; abundance: .; CDR3aa: CASSSPRGVGGYTF; CDR3nt: TGTGCCAGCAGCTCCCCCAGGGGAGTCGGTGGCTACACCTTC
d_gene: TRBD1; j_gene: TRBJ1-1; v_gene: TRBV27; abundance: once; CDR3aa: CASSLSPAGGTEAFF; CDR3nt: TGTGCCAGCAGTTTATCCCCCGCAGGGGGAACTGAAGCTTTCTTT
d_gene: TRBD2; j_gene: TRBJ2-5; v_gene: TRBV7-9; abundance: .; CDR3aa: CASSWTSGEETQYF; CDR3nt: TGTGCCAGCAGCTGGACTAGCGGGGAAGAGACCCAGTACTTC
d_gene: TRBD1; j_gene: TRBJ1-6; v_gene: TRBV19; abundance: .; CDR3aa: CASSIVATGAGNSPLHF; CDR3nt: TGTGCCAGTAGTATAGTAGCGACAGGGGCAGGGAATTCACCCCTCCACTTT
d_gene: TRBD1; j_gene: TRBJ2-1; v_gene: TRBV29-1; abundance: .; CDR3aa: CSVAGTGYNEQFF; CDR3nt: TGCAGCGTCGCCGGGACAGGGTACAATGAGCAGTTCTTC
d_gene: .; j_gene: TRBJ1-6; v_gene: TRBV7-6; abundance: .; CDR3aa: CASSLVSGSYNSPLHF; CDR3nt: TGCGCCAGCAGCTTAGTGAGCGGCTCCTATAATTCACCCCTCCACTTT
d_gene: .; j_gene: TRBJ2-5; v_gene: TRBV6-5; abundance: once; CDR3aa: CASSYPGTSQETQYF; CDR3nt: TGTGCCAGCAGTTACCCAGGGACATCCCAAGAGACCCAGTACTTC
d_gene: TRBD1; j_gene: TRBJ2-1; v_gene: TRBV5-4; abundance: .; CDR3aa: CASSKFRDSSYNEQFF; CDR3nt: TGTGCCAGCAGCAAGTTCCGGGACAGCTCCTACAATGAGCAGTTCTTC
d_gene: TRBD2; j_gene: TRBJ2-1; v_gene: TRBV11-1; abundance: .; CDR3aa: CASSTRTSGGYNEQFF; CDR3nt: TGTGCCAGCAGCACCCGGACTAGCGGGGGCTACAATGAGCAGTTCTTC
d_gene: .; j_gene: TRBJ1-4; v_gene: TRBV6-4; abundance: .; CDR3aa: CASSTKSGVNEKLFF; CDR3nt: TGTGCCAGCAGCACGAAATCAGGGGTTAATGAAAAACTGTTTTTT
d_gene: .; j_gene: TRBJ2-3; v_gene: TRBV29-1; abundance: few; CDR3aa: CSVGYSHNTDTQYF; CDR3nt: TGCAGCGTTGGTTACTCCCATAACACAGATACGCAGTATTTT
d_gene: .; j_gene: TRBJ1-1; v_gene: TRBV12-5; abundance: .; CDR3aa: CASGLVPEAFF; CDR3nt: TGTGCTAGTGGTTTGGTACCTGAGGCTTTCTTT
d_gene: .; j_gene: TRBJ2-7; v_gene: TRBV19; abundance: .; CDR3aa: CASGAGASYEQYF; CDR3nt: TGTGCCAGTGGGGCGGGGGCTTCCTACGAGCAGTACTTC
d_gene: TRBD2; j_gene: TRBJ2-5; v_gene: TRBV30; abundance: .; CDR3aa: CAWSPSSRGEQYF; CDR3nt: TGTGCCTGGAGTCCTAGCTCCCGGGGGGAGCAGTACTTC
d_gene: TRBD2; j_gene: TRBJ2-5; v_gene: TRBV7-6; abundance: once; CDR3aa: CASSLGLAGVGQETQYF; CDR3nt: TGTGCCAGCAGCTTAGGACTAGCGGGAGTCGGGCAAGAGACCCAGTACTTC
d_gene: TRBD1; j_gene: TRBJ2-7; v_gene: TRBV7-2; abundance: .; CDR3aa: CASSSLWGQGAYEQYF; CDR3nt: TGTGCCAGCAGCTCCTTATGGGGACAGGGGGCCTACGAGCAGTACTTC
d_gene: TRBD2; j_gene: TRBJ2-1; v_gene: TRBV5-4; abundance: .; CDR3aa: CASRGGGSSGNNEQFF; CDR3nt: TGTGCCAGCAGGGGCGGTGGGTCTAGCGGGAACAATGAGCAGTTCTTC
d_gene: .; j_gene: TRBJ2-3; v_gene: TRBV6-5; abundance: .; CDR3aa: CASSYLGAGTDTQYF; CDR3nt: TGTGCCAGCAGTTACCTCGGCGCGGGCACAGATACGCAGTATTTT
d_gene: .; j_gene: TRBJ1-1; v_gene: TRBV19; abundance: once; CDR3aa: CASSIAGSMNTEAFF; CDR3nt: TGTGCCAGTAGTATTGCGGGATCGATGAACACTGAAGCTTTCTTT
d_gene: TRBD1; j_gene: TRBJ1-1; v_gene: TRBV12-5; abundance: .; CDR3aa: CASTPDRHTEAFF; CDR3nt: TGTGCTAGTACCCCGGACAGGCACACTGAAGCTTTCTTT
d_gene: TRBD1; j_gene: TRBJ2-7; v_gene: TRBV7-2; abundance: .; CDR3aa: CASSSLGGGYEQYF; CDR3nt: TGTGCCAGCAGCTCACTAGGGGGCGGCTACGAGCAGTACTTC
d_gene: TRBD2; j_gene: TRBJ2-3; v_gene: TRBV2; abundance: .; CDR3aa: CASSEAQASGGRADTQYF; CDR3nt: TGTGCCAGCAGTGAAGCGCAGGCTAGCGGGGGGCGGGCAGATACGCAGTATTTT
d_gene: TRBD2; j_gene: TRBJ2-7; v_gene: TRBV6-5; abundance: .; CDR3aa: CASSSSPSGIYLEQYF; CDR3nt: TGTGCCAGCAGTTCTTCCCCCAGCGGGATCTATCTCGAGCAGTACTTC
d_gene: TRBD1; j_gene: TRBJ1-4; v_gene: TRBV6-5; abundance: .; CDR3aa: CASTQGARNEKLFF; CDR3nt: TGTGCCAGCACGCAGGGGGCCCGTAATGAAAAACTGTTTTTT
d_gene: .; j_gene: TRBJ1-1; v_gene: TRBV21-1; abundance: .; CDR3aa: CASSSRGAPSTTEAFF; CDR3nt: TGTGCCAGCAGCTCTCGTGGGGCTCCGTCAACCACTGAAGCTTTCTTT
d_gene: TRBD1; j_gene: TRBJ2-7; v_gene: TRBV4-2; abundance: .; CDR3aa: CASSARDRGENEQYF; CDR3nt: TGTGCCAGCAGCGCCCGGGACAGGGGGGAGAACGAGCAGTACTTC
d_gene: .; j_gene: TRBJ2-3; v_gene: TRBV27; abundance: .; CDR3aa: CASSLSTDTQYF; CDR3nt: TGTGCCAGCAGTCTCAGCACAGATACGCAGTATTTT